This TCR beta chain was profiled in a study of blood T cell repertoires in COVID-19. Study summary: T cells, B-cell-depleted T cells, or PBMCs supplied cDNA or gDNA.

The CDR3 is 14 residues long. V gave up 4 bases and J gave up 1 base, with 10 bases separating them. Germline loops: CDR1 MNHEY, CDR2 SMNVEV (reference sequence). Repertoires were generated with immunoSEQ multiplex PCR, while TCRdb's copy carries only in-frame clones and drops some. The data contain around 230,000 clones, almost 85% of them singletons. The chain is built from TRBV27 and TRBJ2-5, with D possibly matching TRBD1 (6 bases). The source material was PBMCs or T cells enriched from blood (not recorded which). This receptor was obtained from a man aged 35 to 55 who had recovered from COVID-19. DNA for the CDR3: TGTGCCAGCAGTTCCCGGGACACCCAAGAGACCCAGTACTTC. Protein: CASSSRDTQETQYF.